This TCR beta chain was captured by sequencing in a study of cytomegalovirus exposure and HLA in healthy donors. The PCR was carried out with 60 Vbeta primers and 13 Jbeta primers. Assay: immunoSEQ multiplex PCR; the TCRdb copy retains only in-frame clones and omits some. This sample has approximately 90,000 clones; 75% occur once, and the top ten carry 2% to 2.5%. Trimming stripped 0 bases from V and 5 bases from J, with 7 bases between. Germline CDR1 and CDR2: LNHNV and YYDKDF (reference sequence). This CDR3 comprises 13 residues. Turning to this clone: Its antigen is currently unknown. This same CDR3 is encoded by further DNA sequences in the sample.

Study outcomes and limitations: Sequencing depth across donors, presence/absence analyses assumed, was roughly uniform. Sequencing likely caused a cluster of highly shared sequence variants. The authors enumerated over 150 TCR beta chains as linked to cytomegalovirus.

Sequenced sample: PBMCs. This sequence was found in a man aged 35 to 55 in good health and CMV-seronegative. This chain connects TRBV15 to TRBJ2-5, with D perhaps TRBD2 (5 bases). CDR3 in amino acids: CATSRDGVETQYF. The CDR3 DNA is TGTGCCACCAGCAGAGACGGGGTCGAGACCCAGTACTTC.